Shown below are 8 T cell receptor beta chains from a single sample sequenced in a study of neurological immune-mediated disorders. Time point here: longitudinal time-point 1 (baseline). Each CDR3 protein gets one entry after TCRdb re-called the 5' RACE reads with MiXCR. Of around 60,000 distinct CDR3 sequences in the sample, about 10% were seen once. The specimen was PBMCs. Every receptor here comes from a male donor with HTLV-1-associated myelopathy (HAM/TSP).

This clonotype was seen repeatedly, ten times or more. The chain's CDR3 is CASRGGRVGVVEQFF. CDR3 sequence (DNA): TGTGCCAGCAGGGGGGGGCGGGTTGGGGTGGTTGAGCAGTTCTTC. This chain joins TRBV7-2 and TRBJ2-1, with a tentative D call TRBD2 (7 bases). The CDR3 sequence is 15 residues long. V was clipped by 6 bases and J by 9 bases, with 21 bases between them. Germline CDR1 SGHTA, CDR2 FQGNSA.

This clonotype was seen many times. V gene TRBV29-1 combines with J gene TRBJ2-2; 9 positions agree with TRBD1. The germline gives CDR1 SQVTM, CDR2 ANQGSEA. The trim removed 5 bases at V and 6 bases at J, leaving 7 bases unmatched. The CDR3 length is 14 residues. The CDR3 DNA sequence: TGCAGCGTTAAAACCACAGGGGGCCCCGGGGAGCTGTTTTTT. It yields the protein CSVKTTGGPGELFF.

This clonotype was observed many times. This rearrangement joins TRBV29-1 to TRBJ2-3; unclear D gene. With 7 bases removed from V and 1 base from J, the gap between germline ends came to 9 bases. The length of the CDR3 is 12 residues. CDR1 SQVTM and CDR2 ANQGSEA come from the germline V gene. The CDR3 is CSGGSGTDTQYF. CDR3 nucleotide sequence: TGCAGCGGCGGATCGGGCACAGATACGCAGTATTTT.

This clonotype showed up just a few times. The CDR3 region is CSAMKVTGTSGSEQYF. The CDR3 DNA is TGCAGTGCCATGAAGGTTACCGGGACTAGCGGGTCCGAGCAGTACTTC. V gene TRBV20-1 combines with J gene TRBJ2-7, with 12 bases identical to TRBD2. J lost 6 bases, V lost 6 bases, and 15 bases had no gene match. Germline V lookup: CDR1 DFQATT, CDR2 SNEGSKA (reference sequence). There are 16 residues in the CDR3.

This clonotype was counted ten times or more. The V call is TRBV20-1, the J call TRBJ2-1, with TRBD2 matching 15 bases. This CDR3 has 16 amino acids. Germline CDR1 reads DFQATT; CDR2 reads SNEGSKA (reference sequence). Trimming at V came to 4 bases and at J to 9 bases, leaving 10 bases not matched to a gene. CDR3 nucleotides: TGCAGTGCTACATCCGGGACTAGCGGGGGGACGGGTGAGCAGTTCTTC. Its protein product is CSATSGTSGGTGEQFF.

Many counts were recorded for this clonotype. This rearrangement joins TRBV12-3 or TRBV12-4 to TRBJ1-3; D is uncertain. Trimming removed 3 bases from V and 0 bases from J, with 9 bases in between. The CDR3 is 15 residues long. CDR3 loop: CASSFSTRSGNTIYF. CDR3 nucleotide sequence: TGTGCCAGCAGTTTCAGCACCCGCTCTGGAAACACCATATATTTT.

J is TRBJ1-1 and V is TRBV19; 10 nucleotides line up with TRBD1. The CDR3 runs 13 residues. The germline CDR1 and CDR2 sequences are LNHDA and SQIVND (reference sequence). The ends lost 5 bases at V and 3 bases at J; junction bases unmatched: 0. DNA for the CDR3: TGTGCCAGTAGTGGGACAGGGGACACTGAAGCTTTCTTT. It encodes CASSGTGDTEAFF.

The table lists this clonotype with many counts. The V gene is TRBV6-6, the J gene TRBJ1-4; 8 bases fit TRBD1. Trimming removed 6 bases from V and 8 bases from J; junction bases left unmatched: 11. There are 15 residues in the CDR3. The germline gives CDR1 MNHNY, CDR2 SVGAGI (reference sequence). The CDR3: CASRSIDRGREKLFF. The CDR3 nucleotides read TGTGCCAGCAGATCTATCGACAGGGGACGGGAAAAACTGTTTTTT.